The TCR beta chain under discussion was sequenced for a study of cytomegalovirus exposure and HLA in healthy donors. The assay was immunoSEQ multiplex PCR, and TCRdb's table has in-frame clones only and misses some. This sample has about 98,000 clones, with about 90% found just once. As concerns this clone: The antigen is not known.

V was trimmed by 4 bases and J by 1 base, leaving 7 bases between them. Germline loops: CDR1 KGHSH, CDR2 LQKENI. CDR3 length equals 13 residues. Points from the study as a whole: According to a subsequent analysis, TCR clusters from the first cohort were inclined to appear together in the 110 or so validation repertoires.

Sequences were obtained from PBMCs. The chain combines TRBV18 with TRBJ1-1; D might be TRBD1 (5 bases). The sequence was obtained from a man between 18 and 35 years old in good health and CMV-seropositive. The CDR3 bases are TGTGCCAGCTCACAAACAGGGAACACTGAAGCTTTCTTT. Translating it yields CASSQTGNTEAFF.